A single T cell receptor (beta chain) is shown here with its context. The data were obtained in a study of T-cell reconstitution after alpha-beta-depleted transplantation in children. A library of TCRbeta sequences, prepared with unique molecular identifiers, was generated. TCRdb reanalysed the PCR reads using MiXCR and keeps one entry per CDR3 protein. The table includes approximately 200,000 distinct CDR3 sequences, about 14% detected once. This clonotype originated in a human donor who donated a stem cell graft to a child with acute lymphoblastic leukemia. The specimen was PBMCs from the stem cell graft donor, collected from the stem cell graft.

CDR3 sequence reads: CASSPTGGVGNQPQHF. Here the CDR3 DNA reads TGCGCCAGCAGCCCCACGGGAGGGGTCGGCAATCAGCCCCAGCATTTT. The chain joins TRBV4-1 to TRBJ1-5; D possibly corresponds to TRBD1 (5 bases). The germline V gene encodes CDR1 MGHRA and CDR2 YSYEKL. This CDR3 region has 16 residues. The V end lost 4 bases, the J end lost 2 bases, and 15 bases lay between the germline ends.